This T cell receptor (beta chain) was sequenced in a study of shared clonotypes between healthy human individuals (dated by TCRdb to the early 2020s). Some background on the complete study: The cohort included three men and a couple of women between 18 and 49 years of age. Per donor, three plates each were used for CD4 naive and CD4 memory, two for CD8 naive, and one for CD8 memory. The study deeply sequenced blood TCR repertoires of five healthy adults to estimate repertoire size and the extent of clonotype sharing between individuals. To increase sequencing depth and limit assay-specific biases, TCR repertoire library preparation and sequencing were carried out by different laboratories using diverse techniques. Between about 0.94 and 10 billion PBMCs per donor were obtained by leukapheresis. What the authors observed across the whole study: Pairwise subsampling led to the expectation that sequencing depth would affect the degree of clonotype sharing among donors. Compared with non-shared clonotypes, clonotypes shared by all four sorted-subset donors had higher generation probabilities. Incomplete sequencing was indicated by rarefaction of sorted-subset datasets, despite the large sequencing depth. Around 5% of naive CD4, 3.5% of naive CD8, roughly 2.5% of memory CD4, and 0.4% of memory CD8 clonotypes were shared across several donors. Sampling was restricted to blood, and TCR repertoires in tissue are likely to differ from TCR repertoires in blood. Naive subsets generally had larger estimated clonotype richness than memory subsets. Because the study included a small number of donors, the genetic and exposure-history diversity represented was limited.

Using the deep immunoSEQ assay, multiplex PCR amplified TCR CDR3 regions from genomic DNA. For each cell subset, the extracted genomic DNA was distributed evenly across all wells of several immunoSEQ 96-well plates, and each plate served as one replicate. For sorted subsets, 200 to 250 ng of genomic DNA, equivalent to some 30,000 T cell genomes, went into each replicate PCR. Purified libraries were quantified with a Qubit 3.0 fluorometer, sized on a Bioanalyzer 2100, and re-quantified with the KAPA Library Quantification kit. Every immunoSEQ 96-well plate was sequenced on a separate single-read 150-cycle Illumina NextSeq 550 flow cell. The study's own analysis went as follows. The immunoSEQ output contained only junctional sequences without quality scores, so filtering could not match that applied to full-length reads. Sequences were annotated with PyIR, a Python wrapper for IgBLAST v1.9, and V/J genes and CDR3 were assigned using IMGT germline references. Reads with weak V/J assignments (E-value above 1e-6), missing CDR3, stop codons, out-of-frame junctions, or ambiguous translated residues were removed. V3J clonotypes were defined as sequences sharing the same inferred V gene, J gene, and CDR3 amino acid sequence. Percentage overlap between repertoires was calculated by dividing the number of shared unique clonotypes by the size of the smaller repertoire. Repertoire richness was assessed with RTK rarefaction, the Chao1 estimator, and Recon v2.1 estimates of unobserved clonotypes. Generation probabilities for all TCRbeta clonotypes obtained by the gDNA method from a handful of donors were computed using OLGA. In TCRdb, the immuneACCESS table is reduced to in-frame sequences with V and J assigned. These tables do not hold every clone; where another copy was compared, an unresolved V gene accounts for under half, and the others remain unexplained. The V and J calls and clone size are taken from that table; D and trimming were inferred from the DNA. The sample records over a million clones, approximately 98% of which are singletons. The ten top clones hold 0.4% to 0.45% of the sample.

Trimming removed 3 bases from V and 4 bases from J, leaving 21 bases between the germline ends. Its CDR3 holds 17 amino acids, cysteine through phenylalanine. Only the CDR3 DNA is retained, 51 bases long and in frame from the first base. CDR1 and CDR2, looked up from the germline V gene, are KGHSH and LQKENI. A word on this clone: This receptor's antigen is unknown. One base away there is no much larger clone; base qualities are not given.

The donors were healthy, HIV-negative adults with no recently reported acute infections or vaccinations. Every donor was a Caucasian adult living in Nashville, Tennessee, USA. CD4+ T cells were enriched by magnetic negative selection; naive cells were then positively selected on CD45RA, and the negative fraction formed the memory subset. Blood was collected by leukapheresis, and PBMCs were isolated by Ficoll-Histopaque density gradient centrifugation and then cryopreserved in liquid nitrogen vapor phase. Analytical flow cytometry was used to check the purity and quantity of every magnetically sorted T cell population. Genomic DNA was isolated from each sorted fraction and quantified by UV absorbance on a Nanodrop 2000c.

The chain employs TRBV18 and TRBJ1-2, and possibly TRBD1, on 5 matching bases. Sequencing used naive CD4+ T cells sorted from blood. Interpreted using the paper, the cell subset or site label stands for: CD45RA+ positively selected. This TCR came from a man aged 25 to 40 in good health. The nucleotide sequence reads as follows: TGTGCCAGCTCACCGCGGGACCCTCCTAGAACTCTCTATGGCTACACCTTC. Protein translation: CASSPRDPPRTLYGYTF.